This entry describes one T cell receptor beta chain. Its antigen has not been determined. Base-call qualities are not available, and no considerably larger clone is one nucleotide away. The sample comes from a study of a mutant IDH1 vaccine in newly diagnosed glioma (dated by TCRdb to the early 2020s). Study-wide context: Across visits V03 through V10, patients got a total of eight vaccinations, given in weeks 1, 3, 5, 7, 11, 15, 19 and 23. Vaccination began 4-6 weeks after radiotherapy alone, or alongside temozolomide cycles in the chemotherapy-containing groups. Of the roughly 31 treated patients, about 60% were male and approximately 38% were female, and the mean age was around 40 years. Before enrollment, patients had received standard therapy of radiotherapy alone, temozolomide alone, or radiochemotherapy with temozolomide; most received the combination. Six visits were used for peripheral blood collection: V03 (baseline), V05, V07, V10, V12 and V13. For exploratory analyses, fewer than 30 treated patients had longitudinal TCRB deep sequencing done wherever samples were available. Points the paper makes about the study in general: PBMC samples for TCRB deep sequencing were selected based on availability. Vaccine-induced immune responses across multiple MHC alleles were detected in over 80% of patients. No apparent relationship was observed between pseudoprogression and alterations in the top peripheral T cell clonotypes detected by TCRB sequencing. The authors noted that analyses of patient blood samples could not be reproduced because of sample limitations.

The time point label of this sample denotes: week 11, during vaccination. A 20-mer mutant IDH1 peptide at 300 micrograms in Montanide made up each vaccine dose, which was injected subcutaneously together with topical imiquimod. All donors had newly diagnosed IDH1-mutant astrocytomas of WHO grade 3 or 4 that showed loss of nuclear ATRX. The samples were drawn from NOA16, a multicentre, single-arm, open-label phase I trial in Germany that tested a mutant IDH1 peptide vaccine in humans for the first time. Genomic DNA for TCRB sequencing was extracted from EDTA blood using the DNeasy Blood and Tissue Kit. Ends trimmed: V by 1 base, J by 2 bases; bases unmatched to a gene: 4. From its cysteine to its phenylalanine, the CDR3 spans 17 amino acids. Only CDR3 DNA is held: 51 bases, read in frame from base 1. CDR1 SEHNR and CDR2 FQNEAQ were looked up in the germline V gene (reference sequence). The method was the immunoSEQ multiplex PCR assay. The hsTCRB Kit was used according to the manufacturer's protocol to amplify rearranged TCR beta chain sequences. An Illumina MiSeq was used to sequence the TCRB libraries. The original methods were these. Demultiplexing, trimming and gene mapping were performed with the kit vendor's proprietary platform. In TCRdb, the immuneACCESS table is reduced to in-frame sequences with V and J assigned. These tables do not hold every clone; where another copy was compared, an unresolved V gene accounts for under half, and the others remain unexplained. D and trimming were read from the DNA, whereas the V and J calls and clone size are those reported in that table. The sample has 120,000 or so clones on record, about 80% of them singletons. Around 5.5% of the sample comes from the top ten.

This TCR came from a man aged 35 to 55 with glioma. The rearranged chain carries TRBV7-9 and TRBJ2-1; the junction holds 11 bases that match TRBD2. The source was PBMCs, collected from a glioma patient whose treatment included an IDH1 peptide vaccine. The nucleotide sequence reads TGTGCCAGCAGCTTAGGAGGACTAGCGGGTACCTACAATGAGCAGTTCTTC. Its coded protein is CASSLGGLAGTYNEQFF.